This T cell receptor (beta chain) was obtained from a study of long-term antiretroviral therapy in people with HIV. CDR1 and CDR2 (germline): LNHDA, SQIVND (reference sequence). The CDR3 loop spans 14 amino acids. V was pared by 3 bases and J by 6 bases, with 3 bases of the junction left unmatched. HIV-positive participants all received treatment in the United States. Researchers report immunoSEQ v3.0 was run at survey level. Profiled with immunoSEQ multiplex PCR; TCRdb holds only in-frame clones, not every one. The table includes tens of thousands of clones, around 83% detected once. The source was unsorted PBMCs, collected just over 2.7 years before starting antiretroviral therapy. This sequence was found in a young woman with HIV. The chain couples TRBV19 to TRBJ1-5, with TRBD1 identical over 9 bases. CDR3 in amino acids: CASSMGTGFQPQHF. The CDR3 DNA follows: TGTGCCAGTAGTATGGGGACAGGGTTTCAGCCCCAGCATTTT.